This TCR beta chain was profiled in a study of brain T cells in children with intractable seizures. Study findings and constraints: Only CDR3 sequence similarity suggested viral specificity, without known HCMV serostatus.

Pre-surgery treatment included at least one anti-epileptic drug. CDR1 is SGHNT and CDR2 is YYREEE in the germline V gene (reference sequence). V was cut by 1 base and J by 10 bases, with 6 bases left in between. This CDR3 has 12 amino acids. On this clone: Its specificity is not known.

Profiling relied on immunoSEQ multiplex PCR, and the TCRdb table lists in-frame clones only, not all of them. The sample holds around 80,000 clones; under 95% are singletons and the top ten take around 22%. This chain links TRBV5-4 with TRBJ1-6, with D perhaps matching TRBD1 (5 bases). The receptor comes from a girl aged 2 to 9 with Rasmussen encephalitis and intractable seizures. Sequencing was performed on peripheral blood, taken at surgery. As DNA, the CDR3 is TGTGCCAGCAGCTTGACAGGATCACCCCTCCACTTT. This translates into CASSLTGSPLHF.